This T cell receptor beta chain came from a study of cytomegalovirus exposure and HLA in healthy donors. The wider study: When over 300 donors were genotyped, around 77% of them were found to fall in the Caucasian-associated ancestry cluster.

PCR was performed using 60 Vbeta and 13 Jbeta primers. In the original processing: Some 10 million shared chains were among the roughly 78 million unique TCR beta chains that a later analysis counted. Sequencing used immunoSEQ multiplex PCR; TCRdb keeps in-frame clones, though not all of them. That table furnishes V, J and clone size, whereas the DNA furnished D and trimming. The sample includes about 160,000 clones, about three quarters of them seen just once. Regarding this clone: Its antigen is unknown.

This CDR3 region has 15 residues. The V gene's germline CDR1 is MNHNS and CDR2 SASEGT. Germline trimming cut 0 bases from V and 2 bases from J; bases unmatched to any gene: 1. Whole-study results and caveats: Previously analyzed data showed that most TCR beta V segments were productive at a frequency of about 87% or about 30%.

It was healthy bone marrow donors who served as donors. This rearrangement joins TRBV6-1 to TRBJ1-3, with 7 bases fitting TRBD1. The receptor was isolated from a female donor in good health and CMV-seronegative. Sequenced input: PBMCs. The CDR3, as DNA: TGTGCCAGCAGTGAAGCGCAGGGGGCTGGAAACACCATATATTTT. Its protein product is CASSEAQGAGNTIYF.